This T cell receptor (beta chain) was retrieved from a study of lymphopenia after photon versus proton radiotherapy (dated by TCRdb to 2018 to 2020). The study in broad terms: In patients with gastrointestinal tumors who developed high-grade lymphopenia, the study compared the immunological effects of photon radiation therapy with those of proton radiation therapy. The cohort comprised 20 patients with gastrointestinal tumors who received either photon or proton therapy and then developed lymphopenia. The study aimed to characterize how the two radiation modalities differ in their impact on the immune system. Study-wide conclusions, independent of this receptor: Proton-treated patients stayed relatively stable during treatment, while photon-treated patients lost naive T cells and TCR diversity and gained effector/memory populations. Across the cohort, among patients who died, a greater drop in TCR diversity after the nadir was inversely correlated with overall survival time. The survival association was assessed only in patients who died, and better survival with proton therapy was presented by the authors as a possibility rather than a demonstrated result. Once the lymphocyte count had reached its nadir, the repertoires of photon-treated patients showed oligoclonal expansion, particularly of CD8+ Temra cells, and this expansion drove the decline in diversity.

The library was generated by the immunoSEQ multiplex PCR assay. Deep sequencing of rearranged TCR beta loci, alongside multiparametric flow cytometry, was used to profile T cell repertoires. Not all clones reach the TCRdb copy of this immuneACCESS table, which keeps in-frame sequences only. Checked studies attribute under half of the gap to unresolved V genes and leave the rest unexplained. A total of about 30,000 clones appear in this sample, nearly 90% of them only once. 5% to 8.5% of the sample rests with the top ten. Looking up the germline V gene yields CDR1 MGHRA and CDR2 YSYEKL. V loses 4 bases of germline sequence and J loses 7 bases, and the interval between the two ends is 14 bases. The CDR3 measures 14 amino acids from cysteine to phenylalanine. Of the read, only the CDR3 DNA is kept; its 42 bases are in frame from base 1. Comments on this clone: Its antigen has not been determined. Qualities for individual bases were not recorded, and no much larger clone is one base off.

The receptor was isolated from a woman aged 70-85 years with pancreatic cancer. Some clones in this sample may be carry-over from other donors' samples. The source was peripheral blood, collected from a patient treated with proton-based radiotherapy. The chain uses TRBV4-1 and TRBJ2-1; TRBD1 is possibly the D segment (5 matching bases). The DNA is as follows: TGCGCCAGCAGCCTCCCTGGGGCCTCTAATGAGCAGTTCTTC. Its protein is CASSLPGASNEQFF.